The 26 T cell receptor beta chains below all came from one sample that was sequenced in a study of T-cell memory formation after mild COVID-19. One entry per CDR3 protein results from TCRdb running MiXCR on the 5' RACE reads. The data show around 320,000 distinct CDR3 sequences, with 13% to 15% seen just once and around 20% held by the top ten. Sequenced material: PBMCs or a T cell subset sorted from them (not recorded which). The source of these receptors is a man between 18 and 29 years old who had mild COVID-19 (a few samples of this study predate the infection). Cell type and time point are not known.

The chain recombines TRBV3-1 with TRBJ2-7; 7 bases agree with TRBD1. Trimming removed 4 bases from V and 3 bases from J; junction bases left unmatched: 15. In germline, CDR1 is LGHDT, CDR2 YNNKEL (reference sequence). The length of the CDR3 is 17 residues. The chain's CDR3 is CASSPRGHGTADYEQYF. The CDR3 DNA reads TGTGCCAGCAGCCCACGCGGGCATGGGACAGCTGACTACGAGCAGTACTTC.

The rearrangement uses TRBV5-6 and TRBJ1-2, with D possibly TRBD1 on 5 matching bases. CDR3 size: 15 residues. Germline V gene data show CDR1 as SGHDT and CDR2 as YYEEEE. V shed 0 bases and J shed 8 bases, with 17 bases lying between them. This CDR3 reads CASSLDPGMVGGYTF. CDR3 nucleotide sequence: TGTGCCAGCAGCTTGGATCCAGGGATGGTCGGGGGCTACACCTTC.

The V and J genes are TRBV20-1 and TRBJ1-5; 8 bases agree with TRBD1. This CDR3 has 14 amino acids. Germline trimming cut 5 bases from V and 2 bases from J; bases unmatched to any gene: 5. Germline V gene lookup returns CDR1 DFQATT and CDR2 SNEGSKA (reference sequence). This chain's CDR3 is CSAQGARGNQPQHF. CDR3 sequence (DNA): TGCAGTGCTCAGGGGGCGCGTGGCAATCAGCCCCAGCATTTT.

V gene TRBV6-5 combines with J gene TRBJ1-2; 9 nucleotides align to TRBD1. Trimming removed 0 bases from V and 5 bases from J; junction bases left unmatched: 4. The CDR3 totals 15 residues. The germline V gene has CDR1 MNHEY and CDR2 SVGAGI. CDR3 protein: CASSYSTGGGYGYTF. In DNA form, the CDR3 reads TGTGCCAGCAGTTACTCGACAGGGGGAGGGTATGGCTACACCTTC.

This clonotype appeared a few times. The chain has TRBV7-9 and TRBJ1-4; 8 bases are a match to TRBD1. The ends lost 1 base at V and 7 bases at J; junction bases unmatched: 2. CDR1 is SEHNR and CDR2 is FQNEAQ in the germline V gene (reference sequence). The CDR3 is 14 residues long. Here the CDR3 DNA reads TGTGCCAGCAGCTTAGACAGGGGGAGTGAAAAACTGTTTTTT. Protein sequence: CASSLDRGSEKLFF.

The rearrangement joins TRBV20-1 to TRBJ2-1, with a possible D match to TRBD2 (5 bases). Germline V gives CDR1 DFQATT, CDR2 SNEGSKA (reference sequence). CDR3 length: 16 residues. V lost 0 bases to trimming and J lost 0 bases, with 12 bases between them. The CDR3 bases are TGCAGTGCTAGAGAGGCTAGCTCTTCCTCCTACAATGAGCAGTTCTTC. Residues: CSAREASSSSYNEQFF.

This clonotype has a handful of counts. The chain combines TRBV5-1 with TRBJ2-7; D not resolved. Germline CDR1 reads SGHRS; CDR2 reads YFSETQ. The ends were cut back, 2 bases at V and 3 bases at J, with 15 bases in the middle. There are 15 residues in the CDR3. The CDR3 DNA is TGCGCCAGCAGCTTACGTCCGGACCAGCTCTACGAGCAGTACGTC. It yields the protein CASSLRPDQLYEQYV.

This chain joins TRBV9 and TRBJ1-2; the D is unclear. Trimming took 4 bases from V and 8 from J, leaving 15 bases between them. This CDR3 is built from 13 residues. Germline values: CDR1 SGDLS, CDR2 YYNGEE. CDR3 region: CASSRSNQKGYTF. The DNA for the CDR3 is TGTGCCAGCAGCAGATCCAACCAAAAGGGCTACACCTTC. Filled out from reference TRBV9 and TRBJ1-2, the complete variable domain reads DSGVTQTPKHLITATGQRVTLRCSPRSGDLSVYWYQQSLDQGLQFLIQYYNGEERAKGNILERFSAQQFPDLHSELNLSSLELGDSALYFCASSRSNQKGYTFGSGTRLTVV.

CDR3 sequence (DNA): TGTGCCAGCAGCCCCGGACAGGGTGGGACTAATGAAAAACTGTTTTTT. Translation: CASSPGQGGTNEKLFF. J is TRBJ1-4 and V is TRBV7-9, with 8 bases matching TRBD1. The germline gives CDR1 SEHNR, CDR2 FQNEAQ (reference sequence). V gave up 5 bases and J gave up 2 bases; unmatched junction bases: 7. There are 16 residues in the CDR3.

This clonotype was observed at least ten times. The J gene is TRBJ2-1, the V gene TRBV20-1, with D possibly being TRBD1 (5 bases). V was clipped by 6 bases and J by 6 bases, with 21 bases between them. CDR1 and CDR2 (germline): DFQATT, SNEGSKA (reference sequence). The CDR3 sequence is 15 residues long. The CDR3 coding sequence is TGCAGTGCCCACATACGCTCCTCCCAGGGCAATGAGCAGTTCTTC. Translated, it gives CSAHIRSSQGNEQFF.

This clonotype was counted between two and nine times. The chain is built from TRBV4-1 and TRBJ1-6; TRBD1 agrees at 9 bases. With V trimmed by 4 bases and J by 5 bases, 9 bases remained unmatched. The germline gives CDR1 MGHRA, CDR2 YSYEKL. The CDR3 spans 17 residues. CDR3 loop: CASSPDRGRDDNSPLHF. The CDR3 DNA reads as TGCGCCAGCAGCCCGGACAGGGGAAGGGACGATAATTCACCCCTCCACTTT.

The rearrangement links TRBV5-1 to TRBJ1-2, with D possibly matching TRBD1 (5 bases). The CDR3 contains 14 residues. The germline gives CDR1 SGHRS, CDR2 YFSETQ. Trimming removed 4 bases from V and 4 bases from J, with 14 bases in between. The CDR3 here is CASSRQGDGYGYTF. In DNA form, the CDR3 reads TGCGCCAGCAGCCGACAAGGGGACGGCTATGGCTACACCTTC.

This clonotype has just a few counts. As DNA, the CDR3 is TGTGCCAGCAGTCCCACGCTAGCGGGGGCCCTGATCAGTGGTACGCAGTATTTT. Residues: CASSPTLAGALISGTQYF. V gene TRBV12-3 or TRBV12-4 combines with J gene TRBJ2-3, with 10 bases identical to TRBD2. The CDR3 covers 18 residues. Losses at the gene ends were 5 bases for V and 8 bases for J; bases not matched to a gene: 19.

The gene calls are TRBV11-1 and TRBJ1-1; D is unclear. This CDR3 is 14 amino acids long. Germline V gene sequence: CDR1 SGHAT, CDR2 FQDESV (reference sequence). V lost 5 bases and J 0 bases, leaving 10 bases between the germline ends. CDR3 sequence: CASSLTAMNTEAFF. Written as DNA, the CDR3 is TGTGCCAGCAGCCTCACAGCGATGAACACTGAAGCTTTCTTT.

This clonotype was detected only a few times. The chain combines TRBV7-8 with TRBJ1-5, with TRBD1 identical over 8 bases. Per the germline V gene, CDR1 is SGHVS and CDR2 is FQNEAQ. The CDR3 has 20 residues. With 2 bases clipped from V and 0 bases from J, the junction kept 15 bases outside the gene matches. The CDR3 bases are TGTGCCAGCAGCTTACAGAGGGGTGACAGGGGACCATATAGCAATCAGCCCCAGCATTTT. As protein: CASSLQRGDRGPYSNQPQHF.

This clonotype was observed a few times. This sequence joins TRBV3-1 and TRBJ2-5, with D perhaps TRBD1 (6 bases). With 0 bases removed from V and 1 base from J, the gap between germline ends came to 15 bases. The CDR3 totals 17 residues. Per germline, CDR1 LGHDT and CDR2 YNNKEL (reference sequence). The CDR3: CASSQDLQQGPQETQYF. The CDR3 DNA follows: TGTGCCAGCAGCCAAGACCTGCAGCAGGGGCCCCAAGAGACCCAGTACTTC.

V is TRBV6-2 or TRBV6-3 and J is TRBJ1-5; 9 bases are a match to TRBD1. V gave up 4 bases and J gave up 6 bases; unmatched junction bases: 7. Germline V lookup: CDR1 MNHEY, CDR2 SVGEGT. The CDR3 totals 15 residues. CDR3 nucleotides: TGTGCCAGCAGTTTGCGAGACAGGGGGAGTCAGCCCCAGCATTTT. Translating gives CASSLRDRGSQPQHF.

The sample holds a few counts of this clonotype. One end of the junction does not line up with germline, which may come from a read error. This rearrangement joins TRBV20-1 to TRBJ2-2; D is undetermined. The CDR3 loop spans 16 amino acids. Looked up from germline, CDR1 is DFQATT and CDR2 is SNEGSKA (reference sequence). The CDR3: CSARDGIASPTGELFF. CDR3 nucleotides: TGCAGTGCCAGAGATGGGATAGCCTCGCCCACCGGGGAGCTGTTTTTT.

In this sample, this clonotype turned up a few times. This rearrangement joins TRBV20-1 to TRBJ1-1; D is unclear. CDR1 is DFQATT and CDR2 is SNEGSKA in the germline V gene (reference sequence). This CDR3 contains 13 residues. The germline V and J ends were trimmed by 4 bases and 1 base, with 10 bases remaining between them. The CDR3 spells CSATGPSNTEAFF. The CDR3 region has the DNA TGCAGTGCTACCGGACCCTCGAACACTGAAGCTTTCTTT.

This rearrangement joins TRBV20-1 to TRBJ2-3; TRBD2 aligns across 10 bases. This CDR3 has 16 amino acids. Per the germline V gene, CDR1 is DFQATT and CDR2 is SNEGSKA (reference sequence). Trimming at V came to 2 bases and at J to 7 bases, leaving 12 bases not matched to a gene. The CDR3 protein is CSARITSGVGINTQYF. CDR3 DNA: TGCAGTGCTAGAATTACTAGCGGGGTAGGCATCAATACGCAGTATTTT.

The rearrangement links TRBV19 to TRBJ2-2; D is possibly TRBD2 (5 bases). Germline-derived CDR1 and CDR2 are LNHDA and SQIVND (reference sequence). With 6 bases removed from V and 0 bases from J, the gap between germline ends came to 8 bases. The length of the CDR3 is 14 residues. For the CDR3, the DNA is TGTGCCAGTAGGCAGCGGCCGAACACCGGGGAGCTGTTTTTT. Protein sequence: CASRQRPNTGELFF.

The CDR3 DNA sequence: TGTGCCAGCAGCCTGGGACAGGGAGGCGGGGAGCTGTTTTTT. Its protein product is CASSLGQGGGELFF. The V and J genes are TRBV7-9 and TRBJ2-2, with TRBD1 matching 9 bases. V lost 5 bases to trimming and J lost 7 bases; unmatched junction nucleotides: 5. The length of the CDR3 is 14 residues. From germline, CDR1 is SEHNR and CDR2 FQNEAQ (reference sequence).

This clonotype was seen repeatedly, ten times or more. V usage is TRBV7-9 and J usage is TRBJ2-7, with D tentatively TRBD2 (5 bases). The V end lost 3 bases, the J end lost 5 bases, and 20 bases lay between the germline ends. Looked up from germline, CDR1 is SEHNR and CDR2 is FQNEAQ (reference sequence). This CDR3 contains 16 residues. The CDR3 DNA sequence: TGTGCCAGCAGCTTCGGACGGGAAGCTCTCGGCGACGAGCAGTACTTC. As protein: CASSFGREALGDEQYF.

A few counts support this clonotype. This chain joins TRBV29-1 and TRBJ1-1; 8 bases match TRBD1. Germline values: CDR1 SQVTM, CDR2 ANQGSEA. CDR3 length: 13 amino acids. Trimming cost V 6 bases and J 8 bases; bases outside gene matches: 11. CDR3 amino acids: CSVKHTGGIEAFF. The CDR3 nucleotides read TGCAGCGTGAAGCATACAGGGGGAATCGAAGCTTTCTTT.

This clonotype was recorded a few times. This chain uses TRBV15 with TRBJ2-3; D is uncertain. V gave up 3 bases and J gave up 6 bases, with 7 bases separating them. This CDR3 has 12 amino acids. Germline V gives CDR1 LNHNV, CDR2 YYDKDF (reference sequence). DNA of the CDR3: TGTGCCACCAGCAGGGTCACCGATACGCAGTATTTT. Translated: CATSRVTDTQYF.

A few counts support this clonotype. This sequence joins TRBV14 and TRBJ2-3; D gene ambiguous. The CDR3 has 13 residues. The V end was cut by 0 bases, the J end by 6 bases, with 7 bases between. Germline lookup yields CDR1 SGHDN and CDR2 FVKESK. CDR3 amino acids: CASSQDPGDTQYF. The CDR3 DNA is TGTGCCAGCAGCCAAGATCCCGGGGATACGCAGTATTTT.